This is a list of T cell receptor beta chains from one sample in a study of beta chain features in type 1 diabetes. Using immunoSEQ multiplex PCR, the repertoire was profiled, and TCRdb retains in-frame clones only, with some absent. The sample shows 130,000 to 150,000 clones, around 13% of them seen only once. The sample was central memory CD4+ T cells from blood. These receptors all stem from a man younger than 35 with type 1 diabetes. Each CDR3 is given with its conserved first and last residue. The D gene is left open where the match is weak.

j_gene: TRBJ2-7; v_gene: TRBV30; d_gene: TRBD1; CDR3aa: CAWSYRGSIYEQYF
j_gene: TRBJ2-3; v_gene: TRBV9; d_gene: .; CDR3aa: CASSPQGGASDTQYF
j_gene: TRBJ2-7; v_gene: TRBV18; d_gene: .; CDR3aa: CASSPGQTNSYEQYF
j_gene: TRBJ2-7; v_gene: TRBV7-8; d_gene: .; CDR3aa: CASSSGVTYEQYF
j_gene: TRBJ2-1; v_gene: TRBV5-1; d_gene: .; CDR3aa: CASSLEGGNNEQFF
j_gene: TRBJ1-2; v_gene: TRBV7-8; d_gene: .; CDR3aa: CASSAVTGYGGGYTF
j_gene: TRBJ1-5; v_gene: TRBV6-5; d_gene: TRBD1; CDR3aa: CASSRTGGGGQPQHF
j_gene: TRBJ2-1; v_gene: TRBV19; d_gene: .; CDR3aa: CASRRGSSYNEQFF
j_gene: TRBJ1-1; v_gene: TRBV27; d_gene: .; CDR3aa: CASSFGWGRSFLNGTEAFF
j_gene: TRBJ2-3; v_gene: TRBV5-1; d_gene: TRBD2; CDR3aa: CASSHTSGVGDTQYF
j_gene: TRBJ2-1; v_gene: TRBV19; d_gene: .; CDR3aa: CASSPEQGTAYNEQFF
j_gene: TRBJ1-2; v_gene: TRBV27; d_gene: .; CDR3aa: CASSAGSLIDYGYTF
j_gene: TRBJ2-2; v_gene: TRBV7-2; d_gene: .; CDR3aa: CASSWGSGNTGELFF
j_gene: TRBJ2-3; v_gene: TRBV6-1; d_gene: TRBD2; CDR3aa: CASSLAGELDTQYF
j_gene: TRBJ2-6; v_gene: TRBV5-1; d_gene: .; CDR3aa: CASSLVPSLVQDPSGANVLTF
j_gene: TRBJ1-2; v_gene: TRBV12-2; d_gene: .; CDR3aa: CSGQLKAHTF
j_gene: TRBJ1-2; v_gene: TRBV7-9; d_gene: TRBD1; CDR3aa: CASSLVTGAAHGYTF
j_gene: TRBJ1-1; v_gene: TRBV30; d_gene: .; CDR3aa: CAWSVPVLSGTEAFF
j_gene: TRBJ2-4; v_gene: TRBV5-1; d_gene: TRBD1; CDR3aa: CASSSGTAKNIQYF
j_gene: TRBJ2-7; v_gene: TRBV5-4; d_gene: TRBD1; CDR3aa: CASSRQGTNEQYF
j_gene: TRBJ1-1; v_gene: TRBV7-2; d_gene: .; CDR3aa: CASSLVPMNTEAFF
j_gene: TRBJ1-2; v_gene: TRBV7-8; d_gene: TRBD1; CDR3aa: CASSHYRGSNYGYTF
j_gene: TRBJ2-1; v_gene: TRBV10-3; d_gene: .; CDR3aa: CAISEFQREQFF
j_gene: TRBJ2-1; v_gene: TRBV7-2; d_gene: .; CDR3aa: CASSLPREGNEQFF
j_gene: TRBJ2-5; v_gene: TRBV20-1; d_gene: .; CDR3aa: CSAKGRETQYF
j_gene: TRBJ2-3; v_gene: TRBV7-9; d_gene: TRBD2; CDR3aa: CASSFQRGPQDTQYF
j_gene: TRBJ1-6; v_gene: TRBV5-1; d_gene: TRBD1; CDR3aa: CASSLTPGQGRNSPLHF
j_gene: TRBJ2-2; v_gene: TRBV7-2; d_gene: TRBD1; CDR3aa: CASSSRQGRLGTGELFF
j_gene: TRBJ1-4; v_gene: TRBV7-9; d_gene: TRBD1; CDR3aa: CASSKGQGNEKLFF
j_gene: TRBJ2-1; v_gene: TRBV9; d_gene: .; CDR3aa: CASSVGTANNEQFF
j_gene: TRBJ1-2; v_gene: TRBV5-4; d_gene: .; CDR3aa: CASSLQDRFSDYGYTF
j_gene: TRBJ2-2; v_gene: TRBV7-3; d_gene: .; CDR3aa: CASSSRDGGAGELFF
j_gene: TRBJ1-5; v_gene: TRBV7-3; d_gene: .; CDR3aa: CASSLTAGMEQPQHF
j_gene: TRBJ2-7; v_gene: TRBV10-3; d_gene: TRBD1; CDR3aa: CATRGTADYEQYF
j_gene: TRBJ1-1; v_gene: TRBV7-2; d_gene: .; CDR3aa: CASSLAPILGDLSEAFF
j_gene: TRBJ2-3; v_gene: TRBV14; d_gene: TRBD1; CDR3aa: CASSPSRQGDTDTQYF
j_gene: TRBJ1-2; v_gene: TRBV30; d_gene: .; CDR3aa: CAWSGGYGYTF
j_gene: TRBJ2-2; v_gene: TRBV5-1; d_gene: .; CDR3aa: CASSPQGGGYTGELFF
j_gene: TRBJ2-3; v_gene: TRBV10-3; d_gene: .; CDR3aa: CAISVAGTDTQYF
j_gene: TRBJ2-4; v_gene: TRBV7-2; d_gene: TRBD2; CDR3aa: CASSTLAGGPKNIQYF
j_gene: TRBJ2-5; v_gene: TRBV25-1; d_gene: .; CDR3aa: CAISEYPLRETQYF
j_gene: TRBJ2-3; v_gene: TRBV7-2; d_gene: TRBD2; CDR3aa: CASSLGLAEVDTQYF
j_gene: TRBJ2-2; v_gene: TRBV9; d_gene: .; CDR3aa: CASSVAPIEAPGELFF
j_gene: TRBJ1-4; v_gene: TRBV15; d_gene: TRBD1; CDR3aa: CATSPQDRGNEKLFF
j_gene: TRBJ1-2; v_gene: TRBV7-9; d_gene: .; CDR3aa: CASSLAGLANYGYTF
j_gene: TRBJ1-2; v_gene: TRBV27; d_gene: TRBD1; CDR3aa: CASSPWVGRGLVGYTF
j_gene: TRBJ2-5; v_gene: TRBV5-1; d_gene: .; CDR3aa: CASSLAPPLQETQYF
j_gene: .; v_gene: TRBV13; d_gene: .; CDR3aa: CASSLPFQETQYF
j_gene: TRBJ2-5; v_gene: TRBV18; d_gene: .; CDR3aa: CASPLTEKETQYF